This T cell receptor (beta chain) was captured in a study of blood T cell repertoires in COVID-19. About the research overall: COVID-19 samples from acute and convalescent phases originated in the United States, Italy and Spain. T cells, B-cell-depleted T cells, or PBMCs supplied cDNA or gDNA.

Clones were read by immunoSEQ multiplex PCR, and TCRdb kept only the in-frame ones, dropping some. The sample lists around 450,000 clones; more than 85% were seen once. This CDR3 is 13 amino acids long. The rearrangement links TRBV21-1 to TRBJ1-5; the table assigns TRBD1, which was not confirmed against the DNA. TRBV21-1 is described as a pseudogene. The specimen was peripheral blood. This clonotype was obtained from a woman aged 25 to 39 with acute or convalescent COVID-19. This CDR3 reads CASNTGGYQPQHF. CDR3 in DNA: TGTGCCAGCAACACAGGGGGCTATCAGCCCCAGCATTTT.